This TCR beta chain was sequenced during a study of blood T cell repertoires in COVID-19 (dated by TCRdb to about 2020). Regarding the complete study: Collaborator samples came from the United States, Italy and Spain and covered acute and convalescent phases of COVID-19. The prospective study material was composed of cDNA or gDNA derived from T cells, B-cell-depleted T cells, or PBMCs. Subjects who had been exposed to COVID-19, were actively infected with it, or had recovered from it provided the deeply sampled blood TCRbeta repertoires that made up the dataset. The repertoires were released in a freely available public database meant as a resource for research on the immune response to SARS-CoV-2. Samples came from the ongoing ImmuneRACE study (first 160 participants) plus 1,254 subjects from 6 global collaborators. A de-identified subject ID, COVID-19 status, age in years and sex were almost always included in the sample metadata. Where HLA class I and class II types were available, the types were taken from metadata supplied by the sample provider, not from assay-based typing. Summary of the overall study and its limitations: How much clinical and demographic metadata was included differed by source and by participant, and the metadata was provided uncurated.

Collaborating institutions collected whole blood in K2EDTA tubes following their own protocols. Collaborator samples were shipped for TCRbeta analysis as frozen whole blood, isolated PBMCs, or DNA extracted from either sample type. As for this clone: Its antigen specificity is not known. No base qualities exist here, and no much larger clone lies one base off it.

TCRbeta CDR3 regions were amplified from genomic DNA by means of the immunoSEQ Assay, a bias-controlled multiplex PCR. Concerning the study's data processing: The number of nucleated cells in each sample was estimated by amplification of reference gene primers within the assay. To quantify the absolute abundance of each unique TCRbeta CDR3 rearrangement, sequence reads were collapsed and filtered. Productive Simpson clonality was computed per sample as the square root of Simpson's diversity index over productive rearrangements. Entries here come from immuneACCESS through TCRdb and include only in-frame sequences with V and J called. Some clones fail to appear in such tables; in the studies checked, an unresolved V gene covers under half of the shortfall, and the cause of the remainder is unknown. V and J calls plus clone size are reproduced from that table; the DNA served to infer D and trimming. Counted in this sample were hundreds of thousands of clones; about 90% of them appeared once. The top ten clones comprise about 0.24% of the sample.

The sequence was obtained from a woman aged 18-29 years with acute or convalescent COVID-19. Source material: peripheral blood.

The CDR3 region has the sequence CASSPYGGSLSTDTQYF. The base sequence is TGTGCCAGCAGCCCCTACGGGGGGTCCCTGAGCACAGATACGCAGTATTTT. In this chain, TRBV7-9 is recombined with TRBJ2-3; 7 bases in between match TRBD2. Sequences SEHNR (CDR1) and FQNEAQ (CDR2) are obtained from the germline V gene (reference sequence). The CDR3 starts with the cysteine, ends with the phenylalanine, and has 17 residues. The DNA shown is the 51-base CDR3, in frame from base 1. Germline trimming: 5 bases from V, 0 bases from J; junction bases outside gene matches: 11.